This entry lists 30 T cell receptor beta chains sequenced from one sample in a study of early T cells in non-severe SARS-CoV-2 infection. TCRdb re-analysed the 5' RACE reads in MiXCR, keeping a single row per CDR3 protein. The sample records approximately 47,000 distinct CDR3 sequences, roughly a tenth being singletons. The sample consisted of whole blood, taken at baseline. The receptors originated from an adult who was a healthcare worker with PCR-confirmed SARS-CoV-2 infection or an uninfected control (not recorded which).

This chain connects TRBV11-3 to TRBJ2-5; 7 positions agree with TRBD1. The CDR3 consists of 13 residues. Germline CDR1 SGHNT, CDR2 YENEEA. V shed 8 bases and J 7 bases; nucleotides not matched to a gene: 10. The CDR3 spells CASSQGDRGTQYF. The CDR3 nucleotides read TGTGCCAGCTCCCAGGGGGATCGAGGGACCCAGTACTTC.

This clonotype occurred a few times. The genes are TRBV28 and TRBJ2-5; TRBD1 matches at 8 bases. Per germline, CDR1 MDHEN and CDR2 SYDVKM. The J segment lost 2 bases and the V segment lost 6 bases, leaving 5 bases of the junction unmatched. CDR3 size: 14 residues. For the CDR3, the DNA is TGTGCCAGCAGCTCCAGGGGGCTACAAGAGACCCAGTACTTC. Amino acid sequence: CASSSRGLQETQYF.

This clonotype was seen ten or more times. This chain uses TRBV18 with TRBJ2-1; 10 bases match TRBD2. J was trimmed by 2 bases and V by 0 bases; bases with no gene match: 1. The CDR3 has 16 residues. Germline CDR1 and CDR2: KGHSH and LQKENI. For the CDR3, the DNA is TGTGCCAGCTCACCACCCACTAGCGGGGCCTACAATGAGCAGTTCTTC. This codes for CASSPPTSGAYNEQFF.

This clonotype came up a few times. The rearrangement uses TRBV10-3 and TRBJ2-5; TRBD1 is a possible D gene (5 bases). CDR3 length equals 12 residues. Germline values: CDR1 ENHRY, CDR2 SYGVKD. V lost 10 bases, J lost 5 bases, and 14 bases lay in between. In nucleotides, the CDR3 is TGTGCCACAGGGCTCTCCGTCGAGACCCAGTACTTC. It encodes CATGLSVETQYF.

This clonotype has just a few counts. The V gene is TRBV10-3, the J gene TRBJ2-1, with D uncertain. The CDR3 runs to 13 residues. Germline V gives CDR1 ENHRY, CDR2 SYGVKD. The V end lost 7 bases, the J end lost 3 bases, and 10 bases lay between the germline ends. CDR3 residues: CAINDPYYNEQFF. As DNA, the CDR3 is TGTGCCATCAATGACCCCTACTACAATGAGCAGTTCTTC.

This clonotype was observed many times. The gene calls are TRBV7-9 and TRBJ1-1; D is uncertain. The CDR3 is 15 amino acids. With 3 bases removed from V and 4 bases from J, the gap between germline ends came to 15 bases. Germline V gene data show CDR1 as SEHNR and CDR2 as FQNEAQ (reference sequence). As DNA, the CDR3 is TGTGCCAGCAGCTTGAACCATGACGGTGGCACTGAAGCTTTCTTT. Translating it yields CASSLNHDGGTEAFF.

The table lists this clonotype with many counts. CDR3 bases: TGTGCCAGCAGTCCCGGACAGGGCTACAATGAGCAGTTCTTC. Encoded protein: CASSPGQGYNEQFF. V is TRBV28 and J is TRBJ2-1, with 8 nucleotides matching TRBD1. The V and J ends lost 5 bases and 3 bases, in that order; junction bases with no gene match: 3. Germline V gene lookup returns CDR1 MDHEN and CDR2 SYDVKM. This CDR3 spans 14 amino acids.

This clonotype was detected only a few times. The chain carries TRBV4-1 and TRBJ2-3, with D possibly matching TRBD1 (5 bases). Looked up from germline, CDR1 is MGHRA and CDR2 is YSYEKL. This CDR3 has 15 residues. V gave up 6 bases and J gave up 0 bases, with 13 bases separating them. The CDR3 region is CASSFRVQSTDTQYF. The DNA for the CDR3 is TGCGCCAGCAGTTTCAGGGTCCAAAGCACAGATACGCAGTATTTT.

This clonotype turned up a few times. The V and J genes are TRBV7-2 and TRBJ1-4; 10 positions agree with TRBD1. The CDR3 totals 14 residues. With V trimmed by 5 bases and J by 8 bases, 5 bases remained unmatched. CDR1 SGHTA and CDR2 FQGNSA come from the germline V gene. Here the CDR3 DNA reads TGTGCCAGCAGCCGCGACAGGGGGCACGAAAAACTGTTTTTT. Amino acids: CASSRDRGHEKLFF.

This clonotype was recorded at least ten times. The chain combines TRBV11-2 with TRBJ2-7; D possibly uses TRBD1 or TRBD2 (5 bases each). Trimming cost V 5 bases and J 3 bases, with 26 bases left between them. The length of the CDR3 is 18 residues. Germline V lookup: CDR1 SGHAT, CDR2 FQNNGV. This CDR3 is CASSPIDTTSRRGYEQYF. Written as DNA, the CDR3 is TGTGCCAGCAGCCCGATAGACACTACTAGTAGAAGGGGCTACGAGCAGTACTTC. The complete variable domain, with remaining parts taken from reference TRBV11-2 and TRBJ2-7, reads EAGVAQSPRYKIIEKRQSVAFWCNPISGHATLYWYQQILGQGPKLLIQFQNNGVVDDSQLPKDRFSAERLKGVDSTLKIQPAKLEDSAVYLCASSPIDTTSRRGYEQYFGPGTRLTVT.

The CDR3 DNA sequence: TGTGCCAGTAGTCTAGGACTAGCGAACTACAATGAGCAGTTCTTC. Encoded protein: CASSLGLANYNEQFF. The J gene is TRBJ2-1, the V gene TRBV19; 9 bases align to TRBD2. The CDR3 extends over 15 amino acids. J was trimmed by 3 bases and V by 5 bases; bases with no gene match: 5. The germline CDR1 and CDR2 sequences are LNHDA and SQIVND (reference sequence).

This clonotype has just a few counts. This chain links TRBV9 with TRBJ2-2, with D perhaps TRBD1 (5 bases). Trimming removed 3 bases from V and 5 bases from J, with 17 bases in between. From germline, CDR1 is SGDLS and CDR2 YYNGEE. The CDR3 consists of 16 residues. The CDR3 region has the DNA TGTGCCAGCAGCGCGGACCGGACAATAGGTACCGGGGAGCTGTTTTTT. It codes for CASSADRTIGTGELFF.

This clonotype appeared a few times. The rearrangement joins TRBV29-1 to TRBJ1-2; TRBD1 is a possible D gene (6 bases). V lost 6 bases and J 4 bases, leaving 12 bases between the germline ends. Germline CDR1 reads SQVTM; CDR2 reads ANQGSEA. The CDR3 runs to 12 residues. The DNA for the CDR3 is TGCAGCGTCCCCAGGACAGCCTATGGCTACACCTTC. Its protein product is CSVPRTAYGYTF.

This chain connects TRBV5-1 to TRBJ2-7; TRBD2 aligns across 9 bases. CDR1 and CDR2 (germline): SGHRS, YFSETQ. The V gene end was trimmed by 4 bases and the J gene end by 4 bases; junction bases not matched to a gene: 3. The CDR3 runs 13 residues. This CDR3 is CASSAGLAYEQYF. The CDR3 nucleotides are TGCGCCAGCAGCGCAGGACTAGCGTACGAGCAGTACTTC.

This clonotype showed up just a few times. V is TRBV6-1 and J is TRBJ2-5, with 9 bases that match TRBD2. The V and J ends lost 10 bases and 3 bases, in that order; junction bases with no gene match: 6. This CDR3 is 13 amino acids long. Germline loops: CDR1 MNHNS, CDR2 SASEGT. CDR3 sequence (DNA): TGTGCCATCGGACTAGCGCAAAAAGAGACCCAGTACTTC. Encoded protein: CAIGLAQKETQYF.

The chain combines TRBV3-1 with TRBJ1-3; the D is unclear. The germline V and J ends were trimmed by 4 bases and 0 bases, with 7 bases remaining between them. The germline V gene has CDR1 LGHDT and CDR2 YNNKEL (reference sequence). The length of the CDR3 is 14 residues. The CDR3 protein is CASSLRSSGNTIYF. CDR3 coding DNA: TGTGCCAGCAGCCTACGGAGCTCTGGAAACACCATATATTTT.

J is TRBJ2-1 and V is TRBV29-1; D is unresolved. From germline, CDR1 is SQVTM and CDR2 ANQGSEA. The CDR3 runs 14 residues. With 4 bases removed from V and 2 bases from J, the gap between germline ends came to 12 bases. For the CDR3, the DNA is TGCAGCGTTGGGCGCGGAGTGGCCTACAATGAGCAGTTCTTC. It specifies CSVGRGVAYNEQFF.

The genes are TRBV20-1 and TRBJ1-5, with D perhaps TRBD1 (5 bases). V lost 3 bases and J 2 bases, leaving 20 bases between the germline ends. The germline CDR1 and CDR2 sequences are DFQATT and SNEGSKA (reference sequence). The length of the CDR3 is 17 residues. The CDR3 region has the DNA TGCAGTGCTAGGATCCCGGGGCACTCAGTCCGCAATCAGCCCCAGCATTTT. Translated: CSARIPGHSVRNQPQHF.

This clonotype was counted a few times. The chain uses TRBV12-3 or TRBV12-4 and TRBJ1-3, with 8 bases aligning to TRBD1. This CDR3 is built from 21 residues. With 6 bases clipped from V and 0 bases from J, the junction kept 22 bases outside the gene matches. CDR3 sequence (DNA): TGTGCCAGCAGACGCGTAGTTCTCAAACAGGGGGAGCCATTCTCTGGAAACACCATATATTTT. Translation gives CASRRVVLKQGEPFSGNTIYF.

This clonotype was counted only a few times. The genes are TRBV5-1 and TRBJ1-1; D remains ambiguous. The CDR3 has 11 residues. Trimming pared 5 bases from V and 5 bases from J, leaving 7 bases between. Germline V gives CDR1 SGHRS, CDR2 YFSETQ. The CDR3 here is CASREATEAFF. DNA of the CDR3: TGCGCCAGCAGGGAGGCAACTGAAGCTTTCTTT.

The sample holds a few counts of this clonotype. V is TRBV27 and J is TRBJ1-2; no definite D call. The V end lost 0 bases, the J end lost 6 bases, and 14 bases lay between the germline ends. The CDR3 is made up of 15 amino acids. In germline, CDR1 is MNHEY, CDR2 SMNVEV (reference sequence). CDR3 nucleotide sequence: TGTGCCAGCAGTTTATCGTCAACCCGGACGGATGGCTACACCTTC. Its translation is CASSLSSTRTDGYTF.

This chain connects TRBV14 to TRBJ2-5; possibly TRBD2 for D (5 bases). The CDR3 length is 16 residues. V dropped 0 bases and J dropped 1 base, with 12 bases sitting between them. Per germline, CDR1 SGHDN and CDR2 FVKESK. In DNA, the CDR3 is TGTGCCAGCAGCCAAGAGAGAGGGCCGCTCCAAGAGACCCAGTACTTC. It specifies CASSQERGPLQETQYF.

The chain couples TRBV25-1 to TRBJ2-1, with D perhaps TRBD1 or TRBD2 (5 bases each). This CDR3 region has 13 residues. Trimming took 7 bases from V and 6 from J, leaving 13 bases between them. Germline V gene data show CDR1 as MGHDK and CDR2 as SYGVNS. The CDR3 sequence is CASTLAGANEQFF. The CDR3 DNA reads as TGTGCCAGCACCCTGGCCGGGGCCAATGAGCAGTTCTTC.

The rearrangement joins TRBV10-1 to TRBJ1-3, with D possibly being TRBD1 (5 bases). From germline, CDR1 is WNHNN and CDR2 SYGVQD (reference sequence). The germline V and J ends were trimmed by 6 bases and 0 bases, with 12 bases remaining between them. The length of the CDR3 is 15 residues. This chain's CDR3 is CASSTGTNSGNTIYF. The DNA of the CDR3 is TGCGCCAGCAGCACCGGGACTAACTCTGGAAACACCATATATTTT.

This chain joins TRBV12-3 or TRBV12-4 and TRBJ1-1, with a tentative D call TRBD1 (6 bases). The CDR3 is 13 residues long. V was trimmed by 5 bases and J by 6 bases, leaving 13 bases between them. The CDR3 sequence: CASSPGATPEAFF. As DNA, the CDR3 is TGTGCCAGCAGTCCGGGGGCAACCCCTGAAGCTTTCTTT.

The chain combines TRBV7-8 with TRBJ2-1; maybe TRBD2 (6 bases). Germline V lookup: CDR1 SGHVS, CDR2 FQNEAQ. Trimming removed 4 bases at V and 4 bases at J, with 17 bases between. The CDR3 runs to 16 residues. The CDR3 DNA reads as TGTGCCAGCAGCTCGGTCCTAGCGACGATATACAATGAGCAGTTCTTC. It is translated as CASSSVLATIYNEQFF.

This chain joins TRBV7-9 and TRBJ2-3; 13 nucleotides match TRBD2. Germline V gene lookup returns CDR1 SEHNR and CDR2 FQNEAQ (reference sequence). The V and J ends lost 4 bases and 5 bases, in that order; junction bases with no gene match: 6. CDR3 length: 16 residues. The CDR3, as DNA: TGTGCCAGCAGCTCCGGACTAGCGGGAGTTGGAGATACGCAGTATTTT. Its translation: CASSSGLAGVGDTQYF.

In its sample, this clonotype was seen many times. The chain is built from TRBV5-1 and TRBJ1-5, with 10 bases that match TRBD1. Germline V gene lookup returns CDR1 SGHRS and CDR2 YFSETQ. There are 18 residues in the CDR3. Trimming removed 4 bases from V and 0 bases from J; junction bases left unmatched: 10. CDR3 bases: TGCGCCAGCAGCATCGGGACAGGGGACTGGTATAGCAATCAGCCCCAGCATTTT. It codes for CASSIGTGDWYSNQPQHF.

This clonotype has more than one count but fewer than ten. The gene calls are TRBV27 and TRBJ2-7; 7 nucleotides match TRBD1. Germline loops: CDR1 MNHEY, CDR2 SMNVEV (reference sequence). The junction had 10 bases not matched to a gene; V was cut back by 5 bases and J by 3 bases. There are 15 residues in the CDR3. CDR3 sequence reads: CASSPYRDSLYEQYF. The CDR3 nucleotides read TGTGCCAGCAGTCCTTACCGGGACAGTCTCTACGAGCAGTACTTC.

This clonotype was seen repeatedly, ten times or more. The V gene is TRBV30, the J gene TRBJ2-7, with a weak D call TRBD2 (5 bases). This CDR3 has 11 amino acids. Germline V gene data show CDR1 as GTSNPN and CDR2 as SVGIG (reference sequence). The V gene lost 3 bases and the J gene lost 6 bases, with 9 bases spanning the gap. The DNA for the CDR3 is TGTGCCTGGAGACTGGGAGTCGAGCAGTACTTC. Translation: CAWRLGVEQYF.